Following are 3 T cell receptor beta chains from one sample sequenced in a study of blood T cell repertoires in COVID-19 (dated by TCRdb to the early 2020s). Receptors were amplified or captured by the immunoSEQ multiplex PCR assay. Entries here come from immuneACCESS through TCRdb and include only in-frame sequences with V and J called. Some clones fail to appear in such tables; in the studies checked, an unresolved V gene covers under half of the shortfall, and the cause of the remainder is unknown. Here the sample has almost 200,000 clones; roughly 90% occur a single time. The top ten constitute 6.5% to 9.5% of the sample. The sequenced material came from PBMCs or T cells enriched from blood (not recorded which). These receptors all stem from a woman aged 18-29 years who had recovered from COVID-19.

This clone occurred a few times. The genes are TRBV5-5 and TRBJ1-2; TRBD1 matches 7 bases. CDR3 length equals 14 residues. CDR1 SGHKS and CDR2 YYEKEE come from the germline V gene (reference sequence). Trimming took 4 bases from V and 5 from J; bases not matched to a gene: 8. The CDR3 spells CASSPPGTVYGYTF. The CDR3 DNA is TGTGCCAGCAGCCCACCGGGGACAGTTTATGGCTACACCTTC. Together with reference TRBV5-5 and TRBJ1-2, the CDR3 gives the full variable domain: DAGVTQSPTHLIKTRGQQVTLRCSPISGHKSVSWYQQVLGQGPQFIFQYYEKEERGRGNFPDRFSARQFPNYSSELNVNALLLGDSALYLCASSPPGTVYGYTFGSGTRLTVV.

The chain couples TRBV5-1 to TRBJ1-4; D is unclear. V gave up 0 bases and J gave up 8 bases, with 11 bases separating them. The CDR3 extends over 14 amino acids. The germline CDR1 and CDR2 sequences are SGHRS and YFSETQ. The CDR3 DNA is TGCGCCAGCAGCTTGGGCAGAGTGGGCGAAAAACTGTTTTTT. Amino acid sequence: CASSLGRVGEKLFF. Looking up the rest from reference TRBV5-1 and TRBJ1-4 gives the full variable domain: KAGVTQTPRYLIKTRGQQVTLSCSPISGHRSVSWYQQTPGQGLQFLFEYFSETQRNKGNFPGRFSGRQFSNSRSEMNVSTLELGDSALYLCASSLGRVGEKLFFGSGTQLSVL.

The chain links TRBV6-5 to TRBJ1-5; D call uncertain. V was clipped by 7 bases and J by 4 bases, with 11 bases between them. The CDR3 is 13 residues long. In germline, CDR1 is MNHEY, CDR2 SVGAGI. This CDR3 is CASTQEENQPQHF. CDR3 DNA sequence: TGTGCCAGCACCCAGGAGGAAAATCAGCCCCAGCATTTT.